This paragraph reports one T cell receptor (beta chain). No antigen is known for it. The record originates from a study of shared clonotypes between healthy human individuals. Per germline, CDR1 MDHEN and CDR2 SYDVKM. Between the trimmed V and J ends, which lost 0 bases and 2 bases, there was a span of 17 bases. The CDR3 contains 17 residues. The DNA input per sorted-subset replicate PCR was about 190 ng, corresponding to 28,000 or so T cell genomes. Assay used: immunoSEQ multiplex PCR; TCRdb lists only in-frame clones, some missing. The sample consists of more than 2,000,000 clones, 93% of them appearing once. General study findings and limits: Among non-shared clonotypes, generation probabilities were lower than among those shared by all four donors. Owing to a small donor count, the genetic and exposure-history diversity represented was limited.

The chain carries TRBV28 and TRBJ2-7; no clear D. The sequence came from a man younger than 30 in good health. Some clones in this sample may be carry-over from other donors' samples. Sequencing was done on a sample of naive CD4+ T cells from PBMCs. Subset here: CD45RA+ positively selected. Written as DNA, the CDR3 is TGTGCCAGCAGTTTATGGCGTCTGAGGAAAATCCCCTACGAGCAGTACTTC. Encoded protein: CASSLWRLRKIPYEQYF.